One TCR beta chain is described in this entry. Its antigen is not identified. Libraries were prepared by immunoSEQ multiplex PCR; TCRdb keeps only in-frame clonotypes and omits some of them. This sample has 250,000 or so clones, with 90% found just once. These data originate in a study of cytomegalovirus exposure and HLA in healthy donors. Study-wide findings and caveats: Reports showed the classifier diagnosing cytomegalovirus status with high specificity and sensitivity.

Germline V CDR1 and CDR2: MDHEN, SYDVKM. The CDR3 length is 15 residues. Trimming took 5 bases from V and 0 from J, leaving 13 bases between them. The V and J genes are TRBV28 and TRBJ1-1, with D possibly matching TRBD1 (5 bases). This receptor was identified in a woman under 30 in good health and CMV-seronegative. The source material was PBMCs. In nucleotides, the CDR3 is TGTGCCAGCAGTAGGTCAGGGAGGATGAACACTGAAGCTTTCTTT. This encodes CASSRSGRMNTEAFF.